The rows below give T cell receptor beta chains drawn from one sample of a study of blood T cell repertoires in COVID-19. Produced via immunoSEQ multiplex PCR; TCRdb's table is partial and in-frame only. The sample records about 280,000 clones, almost 90% being singletons. Sequencing was performed on PBMCs or T cells enriched from blood (not recorded which). Source of these receptors: a woman between 18 and 29 years old with acute COVID-19. Both conserved end residues are part of each CDR3. A D gene is named only where the DNA matches it firmly. For some rows the clone size is stated as once, few or many, or as a class when expanded; others skip it.

TGCGCCAGCAGCCACGACGGGAGTGTAAAGGTGCAGTTCTTC | CASSHDGSVKVQFF | TRBJ2-1 | NA | NA | TRBV10-1
TGTGCCAGCAGCCAAGTACAGGGGAGCTCCTACGAGCAGTACTTC | CASSQVQGSSYEQYF | TRBJ2-7 | NA | TRBD1 | TRBV3-1/TRBV3-2
TGTGCCTGGTCACAAACCGGGATACGGCCCCAGCATTTT | CAWSQTGIRPQHF | TRBJ1-5 | once | NA | TRBV30
TGTGCCAGCAGCTTGGGGGGACAGGGGAACTATGGCTACACCTTC | CASSLGGQGNYGYTF | TRBJ1-2 | NA | TRBD1 | TRBV5-6
TGTGCCAGCAGTCCCAGTTTGGCGGGAGGGCCCGATACGCAGTATTTT | CASSPSLAGGPDTQYF | TRBJ2-3 | NA | TRBD2 | TRBV27
TGCGCCAGCAGCTTCCAGCCCGGAGAACTTAACACCGGGGAGCTGTTTTTT | CASSFQPGELNTGELFF | TRBJ2-2 | few | NA | TRBV5-1
TGCGCCAGCAGCCAAGGAGACAATCAGCCCCAGCATTTT | CASSQGDNQPQHF | TRBJ1-5 | NA | NA | TRBV4-1
TGTGCCAGCAGCTCGATACTGGGGCAGGGGCAAGAGACCCAGTACTTC | CASSSILGQGQETQYF | TRBJ2-5 | NA | NA | TRBV7-9
TGTGCCAGCAGCCCAGACAGGAACTATGGCTACACCTTC | CASSPDRNYGYTF | TRBJ1-2 | NA | NA | TRBV11-2
TGTGCCAGCAGCTTACCTCGACGACTAGCGGGGACCCCGGATACGCAGTATTTT | CASSLPRRLAGTPDTQYF | TRBJ2-3 | NA | TRBD2 | TRBV13
TGTGCCAGCTCACCAATGAGTGCTGACTCTAACTATGGCTACACCTTC | CASSPMSADSNYGYTF | TRBJ1-2 | NA | NA | TRBV18
TGTGCCAGCAGTTACGTGGTTGGGAGCGGGAGAGGGGGCGCATACGAGCAGTACTTC | CASSYVVGSGRGGAYEQYF | TRBJ2-7 | NA | NA | TRBV6-2/TRBV6-3
TGTGCCAGCAGCTTAGCCCGGGACAGATTAAACACTGAAGCTTTCTTT | CASSLARDRLNTEAFF | TRBJ1-1 | NA | TRBD1 | TRBV11-2
TGCAGCGTTGGACAGGGAAACAATCAGCCCCAGCATTTT | CSVGQGNNQPQHF | TRBJ1-5 | NA | TRBD1 | TRBV29-1
TGTGCCAGTAGTATAGATCCCATAGCAGGGCCCCGCCAGCATTTT | CASSIDPIAGPRQHF | TRBJ1-5 | NA | NA | TRBV19
TGTGCCAGCTCACCAAGAACAGGGAACTCCTACGAGCAGTACTTC | CASSPRTGNSYEQYF | TRBJ2-7 | NA | NA | TRBV18
TGTGCCAGCAGCTTAGGTGTCAGGGCAGAGACCCAGTACTTC | CASSLGVRAETQYF | TRBJ2-5 | NA | NA | TRBV7-2
TGTGCCAGCAGCAAACCGGGTTCCGTGGAGACCCAGTACTTC | CASSKPGSVETQYF | TRBJ2-5 | NA | NA | TRBV2
TGCAGCGTTGGACAGGGCCGAGAAAAACTGTTTTTT | CSVGQGREKLFF | TRBJ1-4 | NA | TRBD1 | TRBV29-1
TGTGCCAGCAGTTTCGTAGCCTACAATGAGCAGTTCTTC | CASSFVAYNEQFF | TRBJ2-1 | NA | NA | TRBV6-5
TGTGCCAGCAGCCAAGCGGGAGGGATCTCCTACAATGAGCAGTTCTTC | CASSQAGGISYNEQFF | TRBJ2-1 | once | TRBD2 | TRBV14
TGTGCCAGCAGTTACGTCAGCGGGAGGGGGGCCGAGCAGTACTTC | CASSYVSGRGAEQYF | TRBJ2-7 | NA | TRBD2 | TRBV6-6
TGTGCCAGCACCTTGACAGGGGCGGGTGCGGGAGTCTACGAGCAGTACTTC | CASTLTGAGAGVYEQYF | TRBJ2-7 | NA | NA | TRBV27
TGTGCCAGCAGCTTGGCCAGGGCCCTTAACTATGGCTACACCTTC | CASSLARALNYGYTF | TRBJ1-2 | NA | NA | TRBV5-6
TGCAGCGCTAGGACAGGGGCTAACGAGCAGTACTTC | CSARTGANEQYF | TRBJ2-7 | NA | TRBD1 | TRBV29-1
TGCGCCAGCAGCAGGACAGGGTCGAGCACCGGGGAGCTGTTTTTT | CASSRTGSSTGELFF | TRBJ2-2 | NA | TRBD1 | TRBV4-3
TGTGCCAGCAGCCAAGATTGGGGGACAGACTACAATGAGCAGTTCTTC | CASSQDWGTDYNEQFF | TRBJ2-1 | NA | TRBD1 | TRBV4-2